This T cell receptor beta chain derives from a study of beta chain features in type 1 diabetes. Comments on this clone: Its matching antigen is unknown.

V was pared by 2 bases and J by 0 bases, with 7 bases of the junction left unmatched. The germline V gene has CDR1 KGHSH and CDR2 LQKENI. The length of the CDR3 is 17 residues. The study, taken as a whole, reports: For type 1 diabetes patients, VDJ junctions showed fewer insertions and more deletions. Healthy donors had naive, central memory and Treg TCRB repertoires that appeared less similar than those seen among patients.

Staining for CD45RO/CCR7/CD25/CD127/CD95/CD27 allowed sorting of CD4+ naive, central memory, regulatory and stem cell-like memory cells. Investigators reverse transcribed all isolated RNA, so they sequenced expressed TCRB transcripts. Clones were sequenced by immunoSEQ multiplex PCR, and TCRdb holds only the in-frame ones, with some missing. Of about 370,000 clones listed, about 15% were seen once; the top ten hold about 0.018%. The sample taken for sequencing was naive CD4+ T cells from blood. This receptor was taken from a woman aged 18-30 years in good health. The chain is built from TRBV18 and TRBJ1-1, with TRBD1 identical over 9 bases. The CDR3 sequence: CASSPSTGGTVNTEAFF. CDR3 DNA sequence: TGTGCCAGCTCACCAAGTACAGGGGGCACGGTGAACACTGAAGCTTTCTTT.